Sequencing of this T cell receptor (beta chain) was carried out in a study of control samples from healthy donors and cancer patients. TCRdb keeps only in-frame clones here, not all; method: immunoSEQ multiplex PCR. Of some 95,000 clones in the sample, about 86% were seen once. Germline V CDR1 and CDR2: LGHDT, YNNKEL (reference sequence). V was clipped by 5 bases and J by 6 bases; unmatched bases: 5. The CDR3 length is 13 residues. The material sequenced was blood. This chain uses TRBV3-1 (or the pseudogene TRBV3-2) with TRBJ2-7; 9 nucleotides line up with TRBD1. The origin of this receptor is a man aged 25-45 years in good health. CDR3 sequence (DNA): TGTGCCAGCAGCGACGGGACAGGGCGCGAGCAGTACTTC. It codes for CASSDGTGREQYF.